In its sample, the clone carrying this TCR beta chain was seen many times. TCR alpha and beta CDR3 regions were amplified from RNA using iRepertoire nested multiplex PCR. One-step reverse transcription and amplification started from approximately 100-400 ng of tissue mRNA or PBMC total RNA. In TCRdb, the multiplex PCR reads were re-called with MiXCR into one record per CDR3 protein. The table lists tens of thousands of distinct CDR3 sequences, roughly 37% of them singletons. This sample is part of a study of glioma-infiltrating T cells. Between the trimmed V and J ends, which lost 5 bases and 2 bases, there was a span of 16 bases. This CDR3 contains 16 residues. CDR1 LNHDA and CDR2 SQIVND come from the germline V gene (reference sequence).

This sequence joins TRBV19 and TRBJ1-5, with D possibly matching TRBD1 (6 bases). Material for sequencing was glioma tissue, nonneoplastic brain tissue, or PBMCs (not recorded which). The origin of this receptor is a human donor with low-grade glioma or glioblastoma, undergoing nonglioma brain surgery, or in good health (not recorded which). CDR3 in DNA: TGTGCCAGTAGTCCACAGGGAGCGGGTGGCAATCAGCCCCAGCATTTT. Residues: CASSPQGAGGNQPQHF.